This is a list of T cell receptor beta chains from one sample in a study of blood T cell repertoires in COVID-19. Libraries were prepared by immunoSEQ multiplex PCR; TCRdb keeps only in-frame clonotypes and omits some of them. The sample lists 70,000 or so clones; around 76% were seen once. The sequenced material came from peripheral blood. Every receptor here comes from a human donor in a cohort sampled during active COVID-19. The CDR3 runs from the conserved cysteine through the conserved F or W.

v_gene	j_gene	CDR3aa
TRBV6-5	TRBJ1-1	CASSPGGAGEAFF
TRBV6-6	TRBJ1-6	CASNIRDREGNSPLHF
TRBV10-1	TRBJ2-2	CASSERARANTGELFF
TRBV10-3	TRBJ2-1	CAISVAGGNNEQFF
TRBV9	TRBJ2-2	CASSPHLGLANTGELFF
TRBV30	TRBJ1-2	CAWRRGGGYGYTF
TRBV13	TRBJ1-6	CASSLRGNNSPLHF
TRBV10-2	TRBJ2-5	CASRAGQETQYF
TRBV11-2	TRBJ1-2	CASSPTVDRGYGYTF
TRBV5-5	TRBJ1-2	CASSSILLPTARGNYGYTF
TRBV7-9	TRBJ1-1	CASSLGVWGRGTEAFF
TRBV29-1	TRBJ1-2	CSGGLTGGGYTF
TRBV5-6	TRBJ2-7	CASMGRSYEQYF
TRBV5-1	TRBJ1-2	CASSLGRAGEVGYTF
TRBV3-1/TRBV3-2	TRBJ1-6	CASSPSTSNSPLHF
TRBV7-2	TRBJ2-1	CASSLSGGAYNEQFF
TRBV5-1	TRBJ2-3	CASSLAGRGHTDTQYF
TRBV5-6	TRBJ1-2	CASSLIYSYGYTF
TRBV18	TRBJ2-7	CASSQRQGRPYEQYF
TRBV27	TRBJ2-7	CASRKLGQHEQYF
TRBV7-3	TRBJ1-4	CASSPGTGNEKLFF
TRBV4-1	TRBJ2-7	CASSHEGLSASYEQYF
TRBV9	TRBJ1-1	CASSVNSLNTEAFF
TRBV11-2	TRBJ2-7	CASSLDNRYEQYF
TRBV19	TRBJ2-3	CASSTRTRDTQYF
TRBV27	TRBJ2-6	CASSPLSGANVLTF
TRBV5-8	TRBJ1-2	CASSPRDRDYRYTF
TRBV5-1	TRBJ2-7	CASRFGQGYYEQYF
TRBV5-4	TRBJ1-1	CASSLESQNTEAFF
TRBV7-2	TRBJ2-5	CASSQVGSIAETQYF
TRBV11-1	TRBJ2-5	CASGGRQETQYF
TRBV6-1	TRBJ1-5	CASSDLGQGNQPQHF
TRBV18	TRBJ1-6	CASSRVQETYNSPLHF
TRBV7-2	TRBJ2-3	CASSLVGAGDLTTDTQYF
TRBV5-5	TRBJ2-1	CASSPEAAISNEQFF
TRBV4-1	TRBJ1-2	CASSQVQIPNYGYTF
TRBV9	TRBJ1-2	CASSVGVGDGYTF
TRBV30	TRBJ1-2	CAWSALRDRVTYGYTF
TRBV5-8	TRBJ1-1	CASSHSRQHHGAFF
TRBV19	TRBJ1-1	CASRQTGTTEAFF
TRBV5-4	TRBJ1-4	CASSIDGATNEKLFF
TRBV4-3	TRBJ2-5	CASSQEDRGGETQYF
TRBV4-2	TRBJ2-7	CASSPGQGRSEQYF
TRBV11-2	TRBJ2-7	CASSSGGREVDEQYF
TRBV19	TRBJ2-1	CASSFPGYEQFF